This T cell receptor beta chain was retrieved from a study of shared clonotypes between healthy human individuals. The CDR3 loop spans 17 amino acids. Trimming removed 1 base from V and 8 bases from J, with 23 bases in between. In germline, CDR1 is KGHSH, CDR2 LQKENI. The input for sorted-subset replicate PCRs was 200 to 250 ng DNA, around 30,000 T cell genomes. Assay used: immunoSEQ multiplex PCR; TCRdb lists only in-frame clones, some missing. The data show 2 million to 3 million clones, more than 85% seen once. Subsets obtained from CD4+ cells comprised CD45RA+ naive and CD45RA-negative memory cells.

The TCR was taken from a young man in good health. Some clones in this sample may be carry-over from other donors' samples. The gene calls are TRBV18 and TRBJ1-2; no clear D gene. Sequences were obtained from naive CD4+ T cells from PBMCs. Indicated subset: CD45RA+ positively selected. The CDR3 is CASSPLVLLPGPGGYTF. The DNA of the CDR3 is TGTGCCAGCTCACCACTTGTCCTGTTGCCTGGCCCAGGAGGCTACACCTTC.